The 21 T cell receptor beta chains given below trace back to one sample, sequenced in a study of blood T cell repertoires in COVID-19. Profiling relied on immunoSEQ multiplex PCR, and the TCRdb table lists in-frame clones only, not all of them. The table records roughly 220,000 clones, approximately 81% of them present only once. The sequenced sample consisted of peripheral blood. These receptors originate from a young man with active or convalescent COVID-19.

The gene calls are TRBV30 and TRBJ2-7, with D perhaps TRBD2 (6 bases). V lost 1 base and J lost 6, with 16 bases in between. Germline CDR1 is GTSNPN and CDR2 is SVGIG (reference sequence). The CDR3 length is 14 residues. The CDR3 is CAWSEGGPVGEQYF. CDR3 coding DNA: TGTGCCTGGAGTGAAGGAGGGCCGGTAGGCGAGCAGTACTTC.

The CDR3 bases are TGCGCCAGCACCCCAGGGGGAGGAATGAACACTGAAGCTTTCTTT. Translating it yields CASTPGGGMNTEAFF. V and J are TRBV5-1 and TRBJ1-1; 7 bases match TRBD1. Trimming cost V 6 bases and J 0 bases; bases outside gene matches: 8. Germline lookup yields CDR1 SGHRS and CDR2 YFSETQ. CDR3 length: 15 amino acids.

The sample holds one count of this clone. V usage is TRBV30 and J usage is TRBJ2-1, with a weak D call TRBD2 (6 bases). The V and J ends lost 3 bases and 4 bases respectively, with 16 bases between them. This CDR3 contains 15 residues. Germline CDR1 GTSNPN, CDR2 SVGIG (reference sequence). Here the CDR3 reads CAWRMTRNDYNEQFF. The CDR3 DNA follows: TGTGCCTGGAGGATGACTAGGAATGATTACAATGAGCAGTTCTTC. The variable domain in full, with the rest retrieved from reference TRBV30 and TRBJ2-1, is SQTIHQWPATLVQPVGSPLSLECTVEGTSNPNLYWYRQAAGRGLQLLFYSVGIGQISSEVPQNLSASRPQDRQFILSSKKLLLSDSGFYLCAWRMTRNDYNEQFFGPGTRLTVL.

This clone was counted once. This chain links TRBV18 with TRBJ2-7, with TRBD1 identical over 11 bases. Germline CDR1 reads KGHSH; CDR2 reads LQKENI. The V and J ends lost 4 bases and 4 bases, in that order; junction bases with no gene match: 9. CDR3 length: 16 residues. CDR3 nucleotides: TGTGCCAGCTCACTAACCGGCGGGACAGGGGGATACGAGCAGTACTTC. Protein: CASSLTGGTGGYEQYF.

The rearrangement uses TRBV7-9 and TRBJ1-1, with D possibly TRBD1 on 5 matching bases. Trimming shortened V by 1 base and J by 5 bases, and 14 bases separated the two germline ends. The CDR3 sequence is 15 residues long. Germline CDR1 is SEHNR and CDR2 is FQNEAQ (reference sequence). This chain's CDR3 is CASSLEAGRTTEAFF. In nucleotides, the CDR3 is TGTGCCAGCAGCTTAGAGGCAGGGCGGACAACTGAAGCTTTCTTT.

The chain has TRBV6-2 or TRBV6-3 and TRBJ1-1; TRBD1 matches at 9 bases. CDR1 is MNHEY and CDR2 is SVGEGT in the germline V gene. The CDR3 totals 16 residues. The V and J ends lost 5 bases and 8 bases, in that order; junction bases with no gene match: 15. The CDR3 region has the DNA TGTGCCAGCAGTCCCATTGCAAGAACAGGGGGCCGGGAAGCTTTCTTT. Translated: CASSPIARTGGREAFF.

The chain couples TRBV28 to TRBJ2-3; 8 bases match TRBD2. The length of the CDR3 is 16 residues. After removal of 5 bases from V and 6 bases from J, the junction contained 13 bases not matched to a gene. Germline CDR1 reads MDHEN; CDR2 reads SYDVKM. The CDR3 reads CASSTRGSGASDTQYF. The CDR3 DNA is TGTGCCAGCAGTACCCGCGGTAGCGGGGCTTCCGATACGCAGTATTTT.

V and J are TRBV7-9 and TRBJ2-7; 7 nucleotides match TRBD1. Germline V lookup: CDR1 SEHNR, CDR2 FQNEAQ (reference sequence). V shed 1 base, J shed 0 bases, and the junction held 9 bases outside the gene matches. This CDR3 spans 17 amino acids. The CDR3 sequence: CASSLVQAGGGSYEQYF. The CDR3 DNA reads TGTGCCAGCAGCTTAGTTCAAGCAGGGGGTGGCTCCTACGAGCAGTACTTC.

This clone was counted between two and nine times. The chain is built from TRBV4-3 and TRBJ2-7; D unclear. The CDR3 runs to 13 residues. The V end lost 3 bases, the J end lost 3 bases, and 9 bases lay between the germline ends. Germline V gives CDR1 LGHNA, CDR2 YSLEER. CDR3 sequence: CASSQLGDYEQYF. The CDR3 DNA sequence: TGCGCCAGCAGCCAGCTCGGAGACTACGAGCAGTACTTC.

This sequence joins TRBV28 and TRBJ1-4, with D maybe TRBD1 (5 bases). V dropped 3 bases and J dropped 3 bases, with 11 bases sitting between them. This CDR3 spans 15 amino acids. From germline, CDR1 is MDHEN and CDR2 SYDVKM. The CDR3 loop reads CASSLSGLSNEKLFF. CDR3 in DNA: TGTGCCAGCAGTTTGTCAGGGTTATCTAATGAAAAACTGTTTTTT.

Written as DNA, the CDR3 is TGTGCCAGCAGCTCCGGGACTAGCGGGAGTACCGGGGAGCTGTTTTTT. It specifies CASSSGTSGSTGELFF. This sequence joins TRBV7-3 and TRBJ2-2; 14 nucleotides line up with TRBD2. The CDR3 loop spans 16 amino acids. V was pared by 4 bases and J by 5 bases, with 3 bases of the junction left unmatched. Germline CDR1 is SGHTA and CDR2 is FQGTGA.

The chain has TRBV5-6 and TRBJ1-6; 8 bases match TRBD1. There are 16 residues in the CDR3. The junction had 7 bases not matched to a gene; V was cut back by 3 bases and J by 5 bases. The V gene's germline CDR1 is SGHDT and CDR2 YYEEEE. The CDR3: CASSYPGQGDNSPLHF. The CDR3 coding sequence is TGTGCCAGCAGCTACCCAGGACAGGGCGATAATTCACCCCTCCACTTT.

CDR3 nucleotide sequence: TGTGCCAGCAGCACCCTAAGGGGGCGCTCCTACGAGCAGTACTTC. It yields the protein CASSTLRGRSYEQYF. The rearrangement joins TRBV11-2 to TRBJ2-7; 7 bases match TRBD1. The CDR3 totals 15 residues. V lost 5 bases, J lost 0 bases, and 7 bases stayed unmatched. The germline CDR1 and CDR2 sequences are SGHAT and FQNNGV.

CDR3 nucleotides: TGCGCCAAAGGACACTCTGGGGCCAACGTCCTGACTTTC. Its translation: CAKGHSGANVLTF. The rearrangement joins TRBV23-1 to TRBJ2-6, with a weak D call TRBD1 (5 bases). TRBV23-1 is an ORF, and what it does is uncertain. The V end lost 10 bases, the J end lost 0 bases, and 7 bases lay between the germline ends. This CDR3 region has 13 residues.

The chain recombines TRBV6-5 with TRBJ1-5; 7 bases align to TRBD1. The CDR3 totals 15 residues. The germline V gene has CDR1 MNHEY and CDR2 SVGAGI. The ends lost 8 bases at V and 7 bases at J; junction bases unmatched: 14. This chain's CDR3 is CASGRQGAQGQPQHF. The CDR3 bases are TGTGCCAGCGGGCGACAGGGCGCGCAGGGACAGCCCCAGCATTTT.

The genes are TRBV5-5 and TRBJ1-1; D call uncertain. V lost 5 bases and J 4 bases, leaving 12 bases between the germline ends. The CDR3 extends over 13 amino acids. CDR1 and CDR2 from the germline V gene are SGHKS and YYEKEE (reference sequence). The DNA for the CDR3 is TGTGCCAGCAGACCGTGGCGGGGCACTGAAGCTTTCTTT. Encoded protein: CASRPWRGTEAFF.

This chain joins TRBV19 and TRBJ1-5; 8 bases are a match to TRBD1. This CDR3 is built from 15 residues. J was trimmed by 3 bases and V by 3 bases; bases with no gene match: 4. Germline-derived CDR1 and CDR2 are LNHDA and SQIVND (reference sequence). CDR3 coding DNA: TGTGCCAGTAGTATTGACAGGGGATACAATCAGCCCCAGCATTTT. Protein product: CASSIDRGYNQPQHF.

This clone was seen only a few times. This chain joins TRBV5-1 and TRBJ2-7, with D tentatively TRBD2 (7 bases). Germline V gene data show CDR1 as SGHRS and CDR2 as YFSETQ. V was shortened by 6 bases and J by 3 bases, with 19 bases between the two germline ends. The CDR3 length is 15 residues. For the CDR3, the DNA is TGCGCCAGCACCCCCTCGGGCGGGGGCCACTACGAGCAGTACTTC. Protein product: CASTPSGGGHYEQYF.

The sample holds a few counts of this clone. The chain uses TRBV7-2 and TRBJ2-5, with 8 bases identical to TRBD1. J gave up 4 bases and V 4 bases, and 5 bases lay outside the gene matches. The CDR3 contains 14 residues. Looked up from germline, CDR1 is SGHTA and CDR2 is FQGNSA. CDR3 sequence (DNA): TGTGCCAGCAGCTCAGACAGGGGAGGAGAGACCCAGTACTTC. As protein: CASSSDRGGETQYF.

The chain recombines TRBV28 with TRBJ2-4, with a tentative D call TRBD1 (6 bases). The germline CDR1 and CDR2 sequences are MDHEN and SYDVKM. V lost 3 bases, J lost 3 bases, and 9 bases lay in between. CDR3 size: 14 residues. In nucleotides, the CDR3 is TGTGCCAGCAGTTTCCAACAGGGCAAAAACATTCAGTACTTC. This translates into CASSFQQGKNIQYF.

The chain carries TRBV7-2 and TRBJ1-6; 7 bases agree with TRBD1. Germline V gene sequence: CDR1 SGHTA, CDR2 FQGNSA. Trimming at V came to 2 bases and at J to 7 bases, leaving 5 bases not matched to a gene. The CDR3 contains 15 residues. The CDR3 loop reads CASSLQGGSNSPLHF. The CDR3 nucleotides read TGTGCCAGCAGCTTACAAGGGGGCAGCAATTCACCCCTCCACTTT.